The sequence of this TCR beta chain was determined in a study of shared clonotypes between healthy human individuals. Using immunoSEQ multiplex PCR, the repertoire was profiled, and TCRdb retains in-frame clones only, with some absent. The data show around 500,000 clones, 76% seen once. V lost 8 bases and J 1 base, leaving 13 bases between the germline ends. The CDR3 totals 14 residues. The V gene's germline CDR1 is SGHTA and CDR2 FQGTGA. The sequence came from a woman in her forties in good health. Some clones in this sample may be carry-over from other donors' samples. The sample taken for sequencing was PBMCs. This chain links TRBV7-3 with TRBJ2-3; the D gene is possibly TRBD2 (6 bases). The CDR3 region has the DNA TGTGCCAGCTCCGTGGGGGGTCGCACAGATACGCAGTATTTT. Translating it yields CASSVGGRTDTQYF.